A single sample is the source of the 22 T cell receptor beta chains below, sequenced in a study of blood T cell repertoires in COVID-19. Only in-frame clones appear in the TCRdb table, and some are missing; sequencing was by immunoSEQ multiplex PCR. Of under 60,000 clones in the sample, roughly 87% were seen once. Sequenced input: peripheral blood. These TCRs come from a man between 60 and 70 years old with acute or convalescent COVID-19.

The rearrangement joins TRBV3-1 (or the pseudogene TRBV3-2) to TRBJ1-6; 7 bases match TRBD1. The V gene's germline CDR1 is LGHDT and CDR2 YNNKEL (reference sequence). V trimming: 3 bases; J trimming: 10 bases; junction bases outside the gene matches: 9. This CDR3 is 15 amino acids long. In DNA, the CDR3 is TGTGCCAGCAGCCACCACAGGGGCGGGGGGTCACCCCTCCACTTT. The encoded protein is CASSHHRGGGSPLHF.

This clone has a handful of counts. V usage is TRBV5-4 and J usage is TRBJ2-4; TRBD2 might be the D (5 bases). The CDR3 sequence is 20 residues long. The germline gives CDR1 SGHNT, CDR2 YYREEE (reference sequence). V was clipped by 0 bases and J by 0 bases, with 22 bases between them. CDR3 in amino acids: CASSLAGVGLSNPAKNIQYF. The CDR3 region has the DNA TGTGCCAGCAGCTTGGCCGGGGTGGGTCTATCCAATCCAGCCAAAAACATTCAGTACTTC. The variable domain in full, completed from reference TRBV5-4 and TRBJ2-4, reads ETGVTQSPTHLIKTRGQQVTLRCSSQSGHNTVSWYQQALGQGPQFIFQYYREEENGRGNFPPRFSGLQFPNYSSELNVNALELDDSALYLCASSLAGVGLSNPAKNIQYFGAGTRLSVL.

This clone was found once. The gene calls are TRBV2 and TRBJ1-3; 8 nucleotides align to TRBD1. This CDR3 contains 13 residues. V lost 3 bases, J lost 8 bases, and 3 bases stayed unmatched. In germline, CDR1 is SNHLY, CDR2 FYNNEI. The CDR3 reads CASSEDRADTIYF. As DNA, the CDR3 is TGTGCCAGCAGTGAGGACAGGGCTGACACCATATATTTT.

This clone was seen once. The chain uses TRBV3-1 (or the pseudogene TRBV3-2) and TRBJ2-2; D perhaps matches TRBD2 (6 bases). Trimming removed 2 bases from V and 1 base from J, with 11 bases in between. This CDR3 comprises 16 residues. CDR1 and CDR2 from the germline V gene are LGHDT and YNNKEL (reference sequence). CDR3 bases: TGTGCCAGCAGCCAACGACGGGGGAAGAACACCGGGGAGCTGTTTTTT. Its protein product is CASSQRRGKNTGELFF.

This chain links TRBV5-1 with TRBJ1-1, with 8 bases that match TRBD1. The CDR3 consists of 14 residues. CDR1 is SGHRS and CDR2 is YFSETQ in the germline V gene. Unmatched junction bases numbered 5, after V lost 5 bases and J lost 2 bases. The CDR3 nucleotides are TGCGCCAGCAGGTGGACAGGGACCAACACTGAAGCTTTCTTT. Amino acids: CASRWTGTNTEAFF.

The rearrangement uses TRBV3-1 (or the pseudogene TRBV3-2) and TRBJ2-2, with D perhaps TRBD2 (6 bases). The V gene's germline CDR1 is LGHDT and CDR2 YNNKEL (reference sequence). The V and J ends lost 6 bases and 4 bases respectively, with 12 bases between them. The CDR3 extends over 14 amino acids. Written as DNA, the CDR3 is TGTGCCAGCAGGCCTCCCGGGGGCACCGGGGAGCTGTTTTTT. Amino acids: CASRPPGGTGELFF.

This chain connects TRBV2 to TRBJ1-4; possibly TRBD1 for D (6 bases). The CDR3 has 16 residues. V dropped 6 bases and J dropped 6 bases, with 20 bases sitting between them. Germline V gives CDR1 SNHLY, CDR2 FYNNEI. Here the CDR3 reads CASSLRQVGGHEKLFF. For the CDR3, the DNA is TGTGCCAGCAGCCTCCGACAGGTCGGGGGGCATGAAAAACTGTTTTTT.

This chain joins TRBV7-8 and TRBJ2-6, with D perhaps TRBD1 (5 bases). V lost 5 bases and J 2 bases, leaving 13 bases between the germline ends. The germline V gene has CDR1 SGHVS and CDR2 FQNEAQ. The CDR3 runs to 16 residues. CDR3 sequence (DNA): TGTGCCAGCAGCATCCACAGGATTACTGGGGCCAACGTCCTGACTTTC. Its protein is CASSIHRITGANVLTF.

CDR3 loop: CASSFTTIGNTIYF. As DNA, the CDR3 is TGTGCCAGCAGCTTCACGACAATTGGAAACACCATATATTTT. The rearrangement links TRBV13 to TRBJ1-3; D not certain. The V and J ends lost 3 bases and 3 bases respectively, with 9 bases between them. The CDR3 has 14 amino acids. The germline CDR1 and CDR2 sequences are PRHDT and FYEKMQ (reference sequence).

This chain links TRBV7-8 with TRBJ2-2, with 8 bases fitting TRBD1. The CDR3 contains 15 residues. With 0 bases clipped from V and 7 bases from J, the junction kept 4 bases outside the gene matches. Germline V gene sequence: CDR1 SGHVS, CDR2 FQNEAQ. In nucleotides, the CDR3 is TGTGCCAGCAGCTTAGCCTGGACAGGGAACGGGGAGCTGTTTTTT. Protein sequence: CASSLAWTGNGELFF.

The chain carries TRBV18 and TRBJ1-2, with 7 bases aligning to TRBD1. CDR1 is KGHSH, CDR2 LQKENI, per germline. The CDR3 sequence is 13 residues long. The J segment lost 4 bases and the V segment lost 6 bases, leaving 5 bases of the junction unmatched. The chain's CDR3 is CASSRGTAYGYTF. CDR3 bases: TGTGCCAGCTCTCGAGGGACAGCCTATGGCTACACCTTC.

This chain joins TRBV14 and TRBJ1-2; 7 bases align to TRBD1. CDR3 length: 15 amino acids. CDR1 is SGHDN, CDR2 FVKESK, per germline. J gave up 0 bases and V 0 bases, and 1 base lay outside the gene matches. CDR3 coding DNA: TGTGCCAGCAGCCAAGATGACAGGGCTAACTATGGCTACACCTTC. It translates to CASSQDDRANYGYTF.

The V and J genes are TRBV24-1 and TRBJ1-2; 10 positions agree with TRBD1. The CDR3 is 18 amino acids. Trimming took 3 bases from V and 5 from J; bases not matched to a gene: 14. Germline lookup yields CDR1 KGHDR and CDR2 SFDVKD. The CDR3 reads CATSDLGQGTPPWYGYTF. The CDR3 nucleotides are TGTGCCACCAGTGATCTGGGACAGGGGACCCCTCCGTGGTATGGCTACACCTTC.

This chain uses TRBV30 with TRBJ2-3; D is possibly TRBD1 (6 bases). Per germline, CDR1 GTSNPN and CDR2 SVGIG (reference sequence). The CDR3 runs to 16 residues. The V end was cut by 0 bases, the J end by 2 bases, with 15 bases between. CDR3 DNA: TGTGCCTGGAGTGTCGCACAGGGCCCTCTCACAGATACGCAGTATTTT. This sequence encodes CAWSVAQGPLTDTQYF.

CDR3 sequence reads: CATSDPGQADQPQHF. DNA of the CDR3: TGTGCCACCAGTGATCCGGGACAGGCCGATCAGCCCCAGCATTTT. This sequence joins TRBV24-1 and TRBJ1-5, with 8 bases that match TRBD1. In germline, CDR1 is KGHDR, CDR2 SFDVKD. This CDR3 has 15 residues. The V segment lost 3 bases and the J segment 5 bases; nucleotides outside the gene matches: 5.

The genes are TRBV3-1 (or the pseudogene TRBV3-2) and TRBJ2-4; D unclear. Trimming shortened V by 4 bases and J by 0 bases, and 16 bases separated the two germline ends. The CDR3 loop spans 17 amino acids. Germline V gives CDR1 LGHDT, CDR2 YNNKEL (reference sequence). The CDR3 is CASSPLSGSLAKNIQYF. The CDR3 coding sequence is TGTGCCAGCAGCCCCTTATCGGGTTCTCTAGCCAAAAACATTCAGTACTTC.

The rearrangement links TRBV5-1 to TRBJ1-3; tentative D call: TRBD1 (5 bases). Looked up from germline, CDR1 is SGHRS and CDR2 is YFSETQ. The CDR3 contains 16 residues. V shed 4 bases and J shed 2 bases, with 16 bases lying between them. CDR3 bases: TGCGCCAGCAGCCAATCGACAGAAAGAACTGGAAACACCATATATTTT. Its protein product is CASSQSTERTGNTIYF.

The chain links TRBV5-1 to TRBJ1-4; maybe TRBD1 (5 bases). Between the trimmed V and J ends, which lost 0 bases and 8 bases, there was a span of 14 bases. The CDR3 is made up of 15 amino acids. CDR1 is SGHRS and CDR2 is YFSETQ in the germline V gene. The CDR3 here is CASSLEGAEKEKLFF. The CDR3 coding sequence is TGCGCCAGCAGCTTGGAAGGGGCCGAAAAGGAAAAACTGTTTTTT. The entire variable domain, with the rest obtained from reference TRBV5-1 and TRBJ1-4, is as follows: KAGVTQTPRYLIKTRGQQVTLSCSPISGHRSVSWYQQTPGQGLQFLFEYFSETQRNKGNFPGRFSGRQFSNSRSEMNVSTLELGDSALYLCASSLEGAEKEKLFFGSGTQLSVL.

The chain links TRBV5-1 to TRBJ2-2; 9 bases map to TRBD1. The germline V gene encodes CDR1 SGHRS and CDR2 YFSETQ. This CDR3 comprises 15 residues. After removal of 2 bases from V and 4 bases from J, the junction contained 3 bases not matched to a gene. CDR3: CASSLQGASTGELFF. CDR3 nucleotide sequence: TGCGCCAGCAGCTTACAGGGGGCGAGCACCGGGGAGCTGTTTTTT.

The chain combines TRBV4-1 with TRBJ2-5, with D unresolved. V dropped 0 bases and J dropped 5 bases, with 10 bases sitting between them. Germline V gene data show CDR1 as MGHRA and CDR2 as YSYEKL. This CDR3 comprises 14 residues. The CDR3 reads CASSQDPRAETQYF. CDR3 sequence (DNA): TGCGCCAGCAGCCAAGATCCCCGAGCGGAGACCCAGTACTTC.

This chain joins TRBV27 and TRBJ1-1; D is unclear. Germline-derived CDR1 and CDR2 are MNHEY and SMNVEV (reference sequence). Trimming shortened V by 3 bases and J by 7 bases, and 12 bases separated the two germline ends. The CDR3 is made up of 13 amino acids. Written as DNA, the CDR3 is TGTGCCAGCAGTTTTGCCGGAGGAAATGAAGCTTTCTTT. Encoded protein: CASSFAGGNEAFF.

A note on this clone: One end of the junction does not line up with germline, which may come from a read error. The J gene is TRBJ2-4, the V gene TRBV5-1, with D possibly TRBD2 on 5 matching bases. There are 14 residues in the CDR3. The V gene's germline CDR1 is SGHRS and CDR2 YFSETQ. DNA for the CDR3: TGCGCCAGCAGCTTGGAAGGAGGAGGCTATCGTGAGCACTTC. Its translation: CASSLEGGGYREHF.